This TCR beta chain was captured by sequencing in a study of blood T cell repertoires in COVID-19. Study details: The United States, Italy and Spain provided the acute and convalescent COVID-19 samples. The cDNA or gDNA used as material had been derived from T cells, B-cell-depleted T cells, or PBMCs.

CDR1 and CDR2 from the germline V gene are SGHNT and YYREEE (reference sequence). The CDR3 has 14 residues. Losses at the gene ends were 2 bases for V and 6 bases for J; bases not matched to a gene: 6. Source study methods: Amplification of reference gene primers was used by the study to estimate nucleated cell counts. Profiling relied on immunoSEQ multiplex PCR, and the TCRdb table lists in-frame clones only, not all of them. The V and J calls and clone size are taken from that table; D and trimming were inferred from the DNA. This table holds 90,000 to 150,000 clones, around 80% found once. Material for sequencing was peripheral blood. The source is a woman aged 80 or over with acute or convalescent COVID-19. The rearrangement uses TRBV5-4 and TRBJ1-2; 8 bases are shared with TRBD1. The CDR3 loop is CASSFLQGENGYTF. In DNA, the CDR3 is TGTGCCAGCAGCTTCCTACAGGGGGAAAATGGCTACACCTTC.